This T cell receptor (beta chain) was retrieved from a study of blood T cell repertoires in COVID-19 (dated by TCRdb to the early 2020s). About the full investigation: The collaborator samples originated in the United States, Italy and Spain and spanned the acute and convalescent phases of COVID-19. The material from the prospective study consisted of cDNA or gDNA derived from T cells, B-cell-depleted T cells, or PBMCs. Subjects who had been exposed to COVID-19, were actively infected with it, or had recovered from it provided the deeply sampled blood TCRbeta repertoires that made up the dataset. The samples were drawn from the first 160 participants of the ongoing ImmuneRACE study and from 950 to 1,500 subjects provided by 6 global collaborators. Where available, HLA class I and class II types were taken from metadata supplied by the sample provider and were not determined by assay-based typing. The repertoires were released in a freely available public database meant as a resource for research on the immune response to SARS-CoV-2. Sample metadata almost always included a de-identified subject ID, COVID-19 status, age in years and sex. What the authors observed across the whole study: How much clinical and demographic metadata was included differed by source and by participant, and the metadata was provided uncurated.

The collaborating institutions used their own protocols to collect whole blood in K2EDTA tubes. Collaborator samples were shipped for TCRbeta analysis as frozen whole blood, isolated PBMCs, or DNA extracted from either sample type. As to this clone: Its antigen target is currently unknown. Nothing much larger sits one base from this clone, and base qualities are not available.

TCRbeta CDR3 regions were amplified from genomic DNA using the immunoSEQ Assay, a bias-controlled multiplex PCR. For the original study's pipeline: Nucleated cell counts per sample were estimated from amplification of reference gene primers within the assay. To quantify the absolute abundance of each unique TCRbeta CDR3 rearrangement, sequence reads were collapsed and filtered. For each sample, productive Simpson clonality was calculated by taking the square root of Simpson's diversity index across productive rearrangements. TCRdb re-hosts the immuneACCESS table, in-frame sequences only. Its copies lack some clones; in the studies checked, an unresolved V gene accounts for under half of them, and the cause for the rest is not known. That table supplies the V and J calls and clone size; D and trimming were determined from the DNA. Recorded for this sample are about 240,000 clones; roughly 86% of them occurred a single time. The ten largest make up approximately 7% of the sample.

Sequenced material: peripheral blood. This clonotype originated in an older woman with active or convalescent COVID-19.

The DNA sequence reads TGTGCCAGCAGTTACTTTGGACAGGGCCCCCACACTGAAGCTTTCTTT. It codes for CASSYFGQGPHTEAFF. The receptor chain draws on TRBV6-5 and TRBJ1-1; 8 central bases correspond to TRBD1. The germline V gene provides CDR1 MNHEY and CDR2 SVGAGI. For this chain, trimming is 1 base at the V end and 3 bases at the J end, and the number of junction bases without a gene match is 7. Spanning cysteine to phenylalanine, the CDR3 consists of 16 amino acids. Only the CDR3 DNA is retained, 48 bases long and in frame from the first base.